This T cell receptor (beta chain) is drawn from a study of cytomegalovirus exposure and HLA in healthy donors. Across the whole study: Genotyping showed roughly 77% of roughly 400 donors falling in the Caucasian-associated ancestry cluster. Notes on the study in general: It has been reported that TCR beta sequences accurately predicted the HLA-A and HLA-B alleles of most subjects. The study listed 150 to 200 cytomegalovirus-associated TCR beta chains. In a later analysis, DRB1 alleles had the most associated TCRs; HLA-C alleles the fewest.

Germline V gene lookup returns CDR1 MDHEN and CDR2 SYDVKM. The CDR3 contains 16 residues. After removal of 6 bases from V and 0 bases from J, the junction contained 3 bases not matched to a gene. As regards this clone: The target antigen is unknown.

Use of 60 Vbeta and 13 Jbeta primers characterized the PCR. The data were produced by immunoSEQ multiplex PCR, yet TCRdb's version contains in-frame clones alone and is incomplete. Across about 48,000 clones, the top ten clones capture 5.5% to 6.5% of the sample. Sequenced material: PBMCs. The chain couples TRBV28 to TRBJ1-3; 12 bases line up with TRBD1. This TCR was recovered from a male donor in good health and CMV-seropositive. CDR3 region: CASRTGQGASGNTIYF. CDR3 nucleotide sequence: TGTGCCAGCAGGACGGGACAGGGGGCCTCTGGAAACACCATATATTTT.